The 20 T cell receptor beta chains given below trace back to one sample, sequenced in a study of control samples from healthy donors and cancer patients. Clones were read by immunoSEQ multiplex PCR, and TCRdb kept only the in-frame ones, dropping some. The sample lists around 150,000 clones, around 86% occurring once. Sequenced input: blood. The receptors were sampled from a man aged 25-40 years in good health.

V is TRBV4-2 and J is TRBJ1-6; TRBD1 is a possible D gene (5 bases). The germline gives CDR1 LGHNA, CDR2 YNFKEQ. The CDR3 has 15 residues. The V end was cut by 1 base, the J end by 13 bases, with 17 bases between. CDR3 protein: CASSQGGQGKNPLHF. The DNA for the CDR3 is TGTGCCAGCAGCCAAGGAGGCCAGGGCAAGAATCCCCTCCACTTT.

The gene calls are TRBV5-1 and TRBJ1-1; a weak D match, TRBD1 (6 bases). This CDR3 is 13 amino acids long. CDR1 is SGHRS, CDR2 YFSETQ, per germline. V lost 7 bases and J lost 7, with 17 bases in between. The CDR3 sequence: CASRPGGGIEAFF. The CDR3 DNA reads as TGCGCCAGCCGCCCGGGGGGGGGCATTGAAGCTTTCTTT.

V usage is TRBV4-3 and J usage is TRBJ2-1; no clear D gene. The CDR3 contains 15 residues. Germline lookup yields CDR1 LGHNA and CDR2 YSLEER. Trimming stripped 0 bases from V and 5 bases from J, with 11 bases between. As DNA, the CDR3 is TGCGCCAGCAGCCAAGATAGTGGGGAAGACAATGAGCAGTTCTTC. Its protein is CASSQDSGEDNEQFF.

V usage is TRBV24-1 and J usage is TRBJ1-2, with a possible D match to TRBD1 (5 bases). V lost 7 bases, J lost 6 bases, and 14 bases lay in between. This CDR3 is built from 13 residues. CDR1 KGHDR and CDR2 SFDVKD come from the germline V gene. This chain's CDR3 is CATRAGTRDGYTF. CDR3 bases: TGTGCCACCAGGGCCGGGACGAGGGATGGCTACACCTTC.

The chain is built from TRBV9 and TRBJ1-3; possible D gene TRBD1, 5 bases. The CDR3 spans 15 residues. The V end was cut by 3 bases, the J end by 0 bases, with 10 bases between. In germline, CDR1 is SGDLS, CDR2 YYNGEE. This CDR3 is CASSETDDSGNTIYF. The CDR3 DNA follows: TGTGCCAGCAGCGAGACAGATGACTCTGGAAACACCATATATTTT.

This chain joins TRBV14 and TRBJ2-1, with D unresolved. The germline gives CDR1 SGHDN, CDR2 FVKESK. This CDR3 contains 15 residues. V gave up 1 base and J gave up 1 base, with 8 bases separating them. This CDR3 reads CASSQGVVSYNEQFF. The CDR3 coding sequence is TGTGCCAGCAGCCAAGGCGTGGTTTCCTACAATGAGCAGTTCTTC.

This clone was detected only once. The chain links TRBV4-1 to TRBJ2-3; tentatively, D is TRBD2 (5 bases). The CDR3 totals 16 residues. The germline CDR1 and CDR2 sequences are MGHRA and YSYEKL. Trimming took off 1 base at V and 0 bases at J, with 11 bases between the two ends. CDR3 coding DNA: TGCGCCAGCAGCCAAGTCGGACTTGGTAGCACAGATACGCAGTATTTT. Amino acid sequence: CASSQVGLGSTDTQYF.

This clone has a handful of counts. This rearrangement joins TRBV28 to TRBJ1-2, with a weak D call TRBD1 (6 bases). Trimming shortened V by 6 bases and J by 6 bases, and 20 bases separated the two germline ends. CDR1 is MDHEN and CDR2 is SYDVKM in the germline V gene. CDR3 length: 15 amino acids. The CDR3 is CASSTVGLGGHGYTF. The CDR3 DNA reads as TGTGCCAGCAGCACGGTGGGCTTGGGGGGGCATGGCTACACCTTC.

The chain links TRBV19 to TRBJ2-7; a possible D gene is TRBD1 (6 bases). Per the germline V gene, CDR1 is LNHDA and CDR2 is SQIVND (reference sequence). The CDR3 consists of 19 residues. The V gene lost 2 bases and the J gene lost 1 base, with 24 bases spanning the gap. The DNA for the CDR3 is TGTGCCAGTAGTATAAGACTATCCACCGGGACAACGAATTCCTACGAGCAGTACTTC. It codes for CASSIRLSTGTTNSYEQYF.

The rearrangement links TRBV6-5 to TRBJ2-1; 12 nucleotides line up with TRBD2. The germline V gene has CDR1 MNHEY and CDR2 SVGAGI. V lost 8 bases, J lost 8 bases, and 10 bases stayed unmatched. This CDR3 is 15 amino acids long. This CDR3 is CASSGGLAGIDEQFF. CDR3 coding DNA: TGTGCCAGCTCCGGCGGACTAGCGGGGATTGATGAGCAGTTCTTC.

The chain links TRBV19 to TRBJ1-5; perhaps TRBD1 as D (6 bases). V gave up 6 bases and J gave up 2 bases, with 20 bases separating them. The CDR3 covers 17 residues. The germline V gene encodes CDR1 LNHDA and CDR2 SQIVND (reference sequence). The CDR3 here is CASSPNWGGRGNQPQHF. CDR3 coding DNA: TGTGCCAGTAGCCCGAATTGGGGGGGCCGGGGCAATCAGCCCCAGCATTTT.

Here the CDR3 reads CSVAENSNQPQHF. CDR3 nucleotides: TGCAGCGTTGCAGAGAATAGCAATCAGCCCCAGCATTTT. The rearrangement links TRBV29-1 to TRBJ1-5; D is uncertain. The V end lost 4 bases, the J end lost 0 bases, and 7 bases lay between the germline ends. The CDR3 has 13 amino acids. Germline CDR1 reads SQVTM; CDR2 reads ANQGSEA.

The chain employs TRBV19 and TRBJ2-7; 8 bases are a match to TRBD1. Per germline, CDR1 LNHDA and CDR2 SQIVND (reference sequence). There are 15 residues in the CDR3. J gave up 4 bases and V 7 bases, and 12 bases lay outside the gene matches. CDR3 sequence (DNA): TGTGCCAGTACCACGACAGGGGTTGGGACTTACGAGCAGTACTTC. It is translated as CASTTTGVGTYEQYF.

This sequence joins TRBV2 and TRBJ2-3, with 8 bases matching TRBD1. Germline assignment: CDR1 SNHLY and CDR2 FYNNEI. The CDR3 runs 14 residues. V shed 8 bases, J shed 4 bases, and the junction held 8 bases outside the gene matches. The CDR3 DNA sequence: TGTGCCAGCCGCGGGACAGGTGCCGCAGATACGCAGTATTTT. The encoded protein is CASRGTGAADTQYF.

This clone was found once. The CDR3 bases are TGCAGTGCTTTATTCGCTTACGAGCAGTACTTC. Encoded protein: CSALFAYEQYF. The chain joins TRBV20-1 to TRBJ2-7; D is uncertain. From germline, CDR1 is DFQATT and CDR2 SNEGSKA (reference sequence). Trimming left V 5 bases short and J 4 bases short, with 9 bases between. The CDR3 loop spans 11 amino acids.

The rearrangement links TRBV25-1 to TRBJ2-7; D uncertain. V was cut by 4 bases and J by 6 bases, with 7 bases left in between. The CDR3 has 11 residues. CDR1 MGHDK and CDR2 SYGVNS come from the germline V gene. CDR3 sequence: CASSGRGEQYF. DNA of the CDR3: TGTGCCAGCAGTGGGCGAGGCGAGCAGTACTTC.

The V and J genes are TRBV19 and TRBJ2-7; no definite D call. The V end was cut by 3 bases, the J end by 0 bases, with 12 bases between. Germline-derived CDR1 and CDR2 are LNHDA and SQIVND (reference sequence). The CDR3 is 15 residues long. CDR3 amino acids: CASSMADGVSYEQYF. The CDR3 DNA follows: TGTGCCAGTAGTATGGCGGACGGAGTCTCCTACGAGCAGTACTTC.

The V and J genes are TRBV27 and TRBJ2-2; the match to TRBD2 covers 7 bases. CDR1 is MNHEY and CDR2 is SMNVEV in the germline V gene (reference sequence). The CDR3 runs 13 residues. V dropped 8 bases and J dropped 1; count of bases not matched to a gene: 1. The CDR3 loop is CASWTRNTGELFF. In nucleotides, the CDR3 is TGTGCCAGCTGGACTAGGAACACCGGGGAGCTGTTTTTT.

The chain is built from TRBV29-1 and TRBJ2-7; 7 bases fit TRBD1. The CDR3 sequence is 12 residues long. The ends lost 2 bases at V and 4 bases at J; junction bases unmatched: 2. Germline V CDR1 and CDR2: SQVTM, ANQGSEA. CDR3 in DNA: TGCAGCGTTGAACAGGGGGTTTACGAGCAGTACTTC. This encodes CSVEQGVYEQYF.

The chain is built from TRBV5-6 and TRBJ2-1; 10 nucleotides agree with TRBD2. In germline, CDR1 is SGHDT, CDR2 YYEEEE. The CDR3 length is 19 residues. The V gene end was trimmed by 0 bases and the J gene end by 5 bases; junction bases not matched to a gene: 14. This CDR3 is CASSLVWLAGDTNHNEQFF. DNA for the CDR3: TGTGCCAGCAGCTTGGTATGGCTAGCGGGAGACACAAATCACAATGAGCAGTTCTTC.